This T cell receptor (beta chain) was sequenced in a study of blood T cell repertoires in COVID-19. Study information: There were acute and convalescent COVID-19 samples, and they came from the United States, Italy and Spain. PBMCs, B-cell-depleted T cells, or T cells were the source of the cDNA or gDNA that made up the material.

Per the authors' pipeline: Using reference gene primer amplification, nucleated cell counts were estimated. Libraries were prepared by immunoSEQ multiplex PCR; TCRdb keeps only in-frame clonotypes and omits some of them. Clone size and V and J calls were adopted from that table, with D and trimming inferred from the DNA. The table lists about 120,000 clones, about 80% of them singletons, with 16% in the top ten. A word on this clone: Additional DNA sequences in this sample encode the identical CDR3.

The sequence was collected from a man between 60 and 70 years old with active or convalescent COVID-19. Sequencing was carried out using peripheral blood.

In DNA, the CDR3 is TGTGCCAGCAGTCTGACGACAGAGAACTATGGCTACACCTTC. Translating it yields CASSLTTENYGYTF. This sequence joins TRBV28 and TRBJ1-2; tentatively, D is TRBD1 (5 bases). Per the germline V gene, CDR1 is MDHEN and CDR2 is SYDVKM. The CDR3 runs to 14 residues. Trimming pared 5 bases from V and 2 bases from J, leaving 12 bases between.